A single sample is the source of the 22 T cell receptor beta chains below, sequenced in a study of T cell clusters in autoimmune cytopenias. Each sample's input was 200 to 250 ng genomic DNA, 40,000 or so genome equivalents. One tube held mixed TRB-A and TRB-B primer pools for touch-down PCR. TCRdb reanalyzed the multiplex PCR reads, giving one entry per CDR3 protein sequence and no DNA. The sample yields roughly 10,000 distinct CDR3 sequences, of which the top ten take up around 33%. These records were also assigned to another study, of T cell repertoires in aging, cancer and after chemotherapy.

Sequenced material: peripheral blood. The source of these receptors is a human donor in good health.

The chain joins TRBV7-6 to TRBJ2-3; TCRdb's D gene call, TRBD1, goes unchecked for lack of DNA. The germline V gene has CDR1 SGHVS and CDR2 FNYEAQ. This CDR3 comprises 16 residues. The CDR3 loop reads CASSSRAGEGADTQYF.

The chain has TRBV12-3 or TRBV12-4 and TRBJ2-1. The CDR3 spans 13 residues. The CDR3 spells CASSLILYNEQFF.

The rearrangement uses TRBV29-1 and TRBJ1-2; TCRdb's D call of TRBD1 is untestable without DNA. The CDR3 consists of 13 residues. Germline V gene sequence: CDR1 SQVTM, CDR2 ANQGSEA. This chain's CDR3 is CSGASGPNYGYTF.

This clonotype ranks as medium-sized in terms of frequency. V usage is TRBV19 and J usage is TRBJ2-6; there is no DNA to check the TCRdb D call of TRBD1. The CDR3 sequence is 17 residues long. Germline V gene data show CDR1 as LNHDA and CDR2 as SQIVND (reference sequence). CDR3 in amino acids: CASSRDRVGSGANVLTF.

The rearrangement links TRBV7-3 to TRBJ2-5; TCRdb names TRBD1, which stays unverified in the absence of DNA. CDR1 is SGHTA, CDR2 FQGTGA, per germline. CDR3 length equals 13 residues. The chain's CDR3 is CASSRGVLETQYF.

The CDR3 sequence is CASSYDGGAIDTQYF. V and J are TRBV6-2 or TRBV6-3 and TRBJ2-3; TCRdb gives TRBD1 as the D gene, but with no DNA this cannot be confirmed. The CDR3 contains 15 residues. Germline CDR1 is MNHEY and CDR2 is SVGEGT.

The chain is built from TRBV19 and TRBJ2-7; there is no DNA to check the TCRdb D call of TRBD1. CDR1 is LNHDA and CDR2 is SQIVND in the germline V gene (reference sequence). The CDR3 length is 14 residues. The chain's CDR3 is CAWSAGTGDYEQYF.

This rearrangement joins TRBV6-1 to TRBJ2-2. The CDR3 totals 11 residues. Germline V gene sequence: CDR1 MNHNS, CDR2 SASEGT. This CDR3 reads CASRFAGELFF.

V is TRBV30 and J is TRBJ1-5; no DNA is available, so the TRBD1 call from TCRdb remains unchecked. The CDR3 has 14 amino acids. The germline V gene encodes CDR1 GTSNPN and CDR2 SVGIG (reference sequence). CDR3 amino acids: CAWSVGGPGQPQHF.

The chain combines TRBV27 with TRBJ2-1; TCRdb indicates TRBD1, and absent DNA this call remains unverified. Germline CDR1 MNHEY, CDR2 SMNVEV (reference sequence). The CDR3 has 13 amino acids. CDR3 in amino acids: CASSPGQLNEQFF.

This chain's CDR3 is CAWSVKGPWSSYTF. The chain uses TRBV30 and TRBJ1-2. Germline CDR1 reads GTSNPN; CDR2 reads SVGIG (reference sequence). The CDR3 length is 14 residues.

The chain joins TRBV6-1 to TRBJ1-4; the TRBD1 assignment by TCRdb is unverifiable without DNA. The CDR3 is 16 amino acids. The V gene's germline CDR1 is MNHNS and CDR2 SASEGT. CDR3: CASSGRTGLGNEKLFF.

The V call is TRBV5-1, the J call TRBJ2-5. Germline-derived CDR1 and CDR2 are SGHRS and YFSETQ. The CDR3 extends over 14 amino acids. The CDR3: CASSLVAGEETQYF.

CDR3 sequence: CAWSVLGISTDTQYF. The chain carries TRBV30 and TRBJ2-3. The CDR3 spans 15 residues. Germline V gene sequence: CDR1 GTSNPN, CDR2 SVGIG (reference sequence). The variable domain in full, with the rest retrieved from reference TRBV30 and TRBJ2-3, is SQTIHQWPATLVQPVGSPLSLECTVEGTSNPNLYWYRQAAGRGLQLLFYSVGIGQISSEVPQNLSASRPQDRQFILSSKKLLLSDSGFYLCAWSVLGISTDTQYFGPGTRLTVL.

The V and J genes are TRBV27 and TRBJ2-5. Germline V gene lookup returns CDR1 MNHEY and CDR2 SMNVEV (reference sequence). The CDR3 extends over 13 amino acids. The chain's CDR3 is CASSSRHQETQYF.

Measured by frequency, this clonotype is medium-sized. The V gene is TRBV6-2 or TRBV6-3, the J gene TRBJ2-3; TCRdb gives TRBD1 as the D gene, but with no DNA this cannot be confirmed. The CDR3 is 15 residues long. Per germline, CDR1 MNHEY and CDR2 SVGEGT. This CDR3 reads CASSPADGGSDTQYF.

This clonotype is medium-sized by frequency. This chain connects TRBV29-1 to TRBJ2-2. This CDR3 comprises 16 residues. Germline CDR1 SQVTM, CDR2 ANQGSEA. The CDR3 loop reads CSVENPAGQVTGELFF.

CDR3 sequence: CASSPTGDPYNEQFF. This chain connects TRBV19 to TRBJ2-1; the TRBD1 assignment by TCRdb is unverifiable without DNA. This CDR3 comprises 15 residues. The germline V gene has CDR1 LNHDA and CDR2 SQIVND (reference sequence).

The chain carries TRBV12-3 or TRBV12-4 and TRBJ2-2; TCRdb's assignment of TRBD2 cannot be checked, as there is no DNA. This CDR3 region has 15 residues. CDR3 sequence: CASSQEGSGTGELFF.

This clonotype registers medium-sized by frequency. The chain is built from TRBV29-1 and TRBJ1-3. CDR1 SQVTM and CDR2 ANQGSEA come from the germline V gene. The CDR3 consists of 14 residues. The CDR3 region is CSVNPGLPGNTIYF.

The chain has TRBV7-6 and TRBJ1-1; TCRdb reports TRBD1, a call that lacks DNA to check it against. The CDR3 spans 13 residues. CDR1 and CDR2 (germline): SGHVS, FNYEAQ. CDR3 amino acids: CASSPSGQTEAFF.

This clonotype is identified as medium-sized (0.01 to 0.1%) from frequency. The gene calls are TRBV19 and TRBJ1-5. This CDR3 region has 14 residues. CDR1 and CDR2 from the germline V gene are LNHDA and SQIVND (reference sequence). The CDR3 protein is CASSRGYSNQPQHF.